The following is a TCR beta chain sequence with its context. Its antigen is not identified. The data were obtained in a study of cytomegalovirus exposure and HLA in healthy donors. Study-wide results and caveats: An assumption of roughly uniform sequencing depth across donors underlay the presence/absence analyses. The study put under 200 TCR beta chains on its list as cytomegalovirus-associated.

Researchers ran the PCR with 60 Vbeta and 13 Jbeta primers. Profiled with immunoSEQ multiplex PCR; TCRdb holds only in-frame clones, not every one. The sample has around 120,000 clones, 80% seen once. Trimming removed 6 bases from V and 3 bases from J; junction bases left unmatched: 3. Germline V gives CDR1 MDHEN, CDR2 SYDVKM. The CDR3 totals 14 residues. The TCR sequence derives from a female donor in good health and CMV-seropositive. The rearrangement uses TRBV28 and TRBJ1-2; TRBD1 matches at 11 bases. The sequencing sample was made of PBMCs. CDR3 sequence: CASRSGQGDYGYTF. The CDR3 nucleotides read TGTGCCAGCAGGTCGGGACAGGGGGACTATGGCTACACCTTC.